The T cell receptor (delta chain) described here comes from a study of Vδ1+ human thymocytes. Study outcomes and limitations: TRD repertoires were essentially private, unlike widely shared TRG clonotypes. Thymic TRG and TRD repertoires appeared highly polyclonal.

In this sample, this clone turned up a few times. Its antigen is currently unknown. V was pared by 6 bases and J by 2 bases, with 21 bases of the junction left unmatched. Per germline, CDR1 TSWWSYY and CDR2 QGS. The CDR3 contains 21 residues. The template was reverse-transcribed extracted RNA. The CDR3 regions were amplified by multiplex PCR from V-gene primers to a constant-region primer. TCRdb re-called the multiplex PCR reads through CATT. The sample consists of 80,000 or so delta-chain clones, about 38% of them appearing once. The J gene is TRDJ1, the V gene TRDV1; 13 nucleotides match TRDD3. The sample comprised Vdelta1+ gamma-delta thymocytes from the thymus. Subset meaning: FACS-sorted CD3+ TCRalphabeta- TCRVdelta1+ TCRVdelta2- thymocytes. The receptor was derived from a boy less than two years old who had congenital heart surgery. DNA for the CDR3: TGTGCTCTTGGCGCTTTATCTGCATACTGGGGGATACGCCCGCGGACCGATAAACTCATCTTT. Translated: CALGALSAYWGIRPRTDKLIF.